Following are 19 T cell receptor beta chains from one sample sequenced in a study of glioma-infiltrating T cells. The iRepertoire nested amplicon-rescue multiplex PCR amplified TCR alpha and beta CDR3s from RNA. MiXCR, run by TCRdb on the multiplex PCR reads, gives a single entry per CDR3 protein. Seen here are about 3,900 distinct CDR3 sequences, approximately 92% observed once, and the top ten hold around a quarter. What was sequenced was glioma tissue, nonneoplastic brain tissue, or PBMCs (not recorded which). These receptors came from a human donor with low-grade glioma or glioblastoma, undergoing nonglioma brain surgery, or in good health (not recorded which).

Only one count was recorded for this clonotype. This beta chain came through as a stray read in a library set up for alpha chains, and its size says little. This rearrangement joins TRBV20-1 to TRBJ2-1; the match to TRBD2 covers 7 bases. The J segment lost 7 bases and the V segment lost 3 bases, leaving 6 bases of the junction unmatched. Germline CDR1 reads DFQATT; CDR2 reads SNEGSKA (reference sequence). The CDR3 has 13 amino acids. In DNA form, the CDR3 reads TGCAGTGCTAGTCTAGCGGTCCCAAATGAGCAGTTCTTC. It yields the protein CSASLAVPNEQFF.

This clonotype was seen more than once but under ten times. A library made for alpha chains picked up this beta chain off target, so its size means little. J is TRBJ1-5 and V is TRBV6-2 or TRBV6-3; 9 bases are shared with TRBD1. This CDR3 contains 16 residues. The V gene end was trimmed by 2 bases and the J gene end by 6 bases; junction bases not matched to a gene: 8. Germline CDR1 and CDR2: MNHEY and SVGEGT. The CDR3 nucleotides read TGTGCCAGCAGTTACATGGGGACAGGGCGAGGTCAGCCCCAGCATTTT. Translated: CASSYMGTGRGQPQHF.

A remark on this clonotype: Within a library made for alpha chains, this beta chain is off target, and its count is uninformative. CDR3 coding DNA: TGTGCCAGCACTCATGGCAGGGTCAACACCGGGGAGCTGTTTTTT. This translates into CASTHGRVNTGELFF. V gene TRBV7-2 combines with J gene TRBJ2-2; the D gene is possibly TRBD1 (5 bases). The CDR3 runs to 15 residues. Germline V CDR1 and CDR2: SGHTA, FQGNSA. With 7 bases removed from V and 2 bases from J, the gap between germline ends came to 14 bases.

Points on this clonotype: This beta chain came through as a stray read in a library set up for alpha chains, and its size says little. This chain links TRBV6-5 with TRBJ1-1; D call uncertain. V gave up 0 bases and J gave up 0 bases, with 8 bases separating them. The CDR3 length is 15 residues. CDR1 is MNHEY, CDR2 SVGAGI, per germline. The CDR3 region is CASSYSNGLNTEAFF. CDR3 in DNA: TGTGCCAGCAGTTACTCAAACGGATTGAACACTGAAGCTTTCTTT.

In the case of this clonotype: Within a library made for alpha chains, this beta chain is off target, and its count is uninformative. The gene calls are TRBV24-1 and TRBJ1-1, with D unresolved. Germline-derived CDR1 and CDR2 are KGHDR and SFDVKD. Deletions cut 2 bases from V and 4 bases from J, with 7 bases between. The CDR3 has 13 residues. CDR3: CATSDSMSTEAFF. The CDR3 DNA is TGTGCCACCAGTGATTCGATGAGCACTGAAGCTTTCTTT.

About this clonotype itself: This beta chain came through as a stray read in a library set up for alpha chains, and its size says little. The CDR3 here is CASSSQGAEAFF. DNA of the CDR3: TGTGCCAGCAGTTCGCAGGGAGCCGAAGCTTTCTTT. The chain recombines TRBV6-6 with TRBJ1-1; possible D gene TRBD1, 5 bases. The germline V and J ends were trimmed by 4 bases and 8 bases, with 11 bases remaining between them. The CDR3 length is 12 residues. Per the germline V gene, CDR1 is MNHNY and CDR2 is SVGAGI (reference sequence).

Comment on this clonotype: This beta chain is off target for a library built for alpha chains, so its abundance means little. The chain couples TRBV18 to TRBJ2-5; TRBD1 aligns across 7 bases. The germline V gene encodes CDR1 KGHSH and CDR2 LQKENI. V was clipped by 6 bases and J by 1 base; unmatched bases: 5. The CDR3 covers 14 residues. The CDR3 coding sequence is TGTGCCAGCTCGCCTGGGACAGCCCAAGAGACCCAGTACTTC. It yields the protein CASSPGTAQETQYF. Full variable domain (missing parts from reference TRBV18 and TRBJ2-5): NAGVMQNPRHLVRRRGQEARLRCSPMKGHSHVYWYRQLPEEGLKFMVYLQKENIIDESGMPKERFSAEFPKEGPSILRIQQVVRGDSAAYFCASSPGTAQETQYFGPGTRLLVL.

This clonotype counts as large. Found in a library prepared for alpha chains, this beta chain is an off-target read, and its abundance has little meaning. The chain uses TRBV20-1 and TRBJ1-2, with no clear D. The V gene's germline CDR1 is DFQATT and CDR2 SNEGSKA (reference sequence). V lost 7 bases and J 5 bases, leaving 11 bases between the germline ends. The CDR3 is 11 residues long. CDR3 in DNA: TGCAGTGGCGGGTCGGAATATGGCTACACCTTC. This codes for CSGGSEYGYTF.

Note on this clonotype: Because this beta chain is a stray read in a library intended to capture alpha chains, its abundance should not be given much weight. CDR3 region: CASSYQPSNTGELFF. The CDR3 DNA is TGTGCCAGCAGTTACCAGCCTTCGAACACCGGGGAGCTGTTTTTT. The rearrangement uses TRBV6-6 and TRBJ2-2; D gene uncertain. Trimming took 2 bases from V and 0 from J, leaving 7 bases between them. Germline CDR1 MNHNY, CDR2 SVGAGI (reference sequence). The CDR3 runs to 15 residues.

A single count supports this clonotype. This beta chain is off target for a library built for alpha chains, so its abundance means little. The V call is TRBV6-6, the J call TRBJ2-2; D call uncertain. Trimming took off 0 bases at V and 0 bases at J, with 8 bases between the two ends. Germline CDR1 MNHNY, CDR2 SVGAGI (reference sequence). The length of the CDR3 is 16 residues. The CDR3 is CASSYSILPNTGELFF. The CDR3 DNA follows: TGTGCCAGCAGTTACTCTATACTCCCGAACACCGGGGAGCTGTTTTTT.

About this clonotype: This beta chain came through as a stray read in a library set up for alpha chains, and its size says little. The chain joins TRBV6-1 to TRBJ1-4; the D is unclear. The CDR3 runs 14 residues. V lost 8 bases and J 0 bases, leaving 10 bases between the germline ends. CDR1 MNHNS and CDR2 SASEGT come from the germline V gene. Written as DNA, the CDR3 is TGTGCCAGCGCCTTCCGGGCAACTAATGAAAAACTGTTTTTT. Its protein product is CASAFRATNEKLFF.

This clonotype was seen just once. Because the library targeted alpha chains, this beta chain is an off-target read whose size means little. The J gene is TRBJ1-6, the V gene TRBV7-2, with no clear D. This CDR3 is 13 amino acids long. Germline CDR1 reads SGHTA; CDR2 reads FQGNSA. V was shortened by 6 bases and J by 9 bases, with 12 bases between the two germline ends. CDR3 loop: CASRRESGSPLHF. DNA of the CDR3: TGTGCCAGCAGACGAGAGAGTGGTTCACCCCTCCACTTT.

With regard to this clonotype: Since the library was made to target alpha chains, this beta chain is a stray read and its abundance is not meaningful. The rearrangement joins TRBV15 to TRBJ2-3, with a possible D match to TRBD2 (6 bases). The V gene lost 2 bases and the J gene lost 6 bases, with 18 bases spanning the gap. This CDR3 has 16 amino acids. Germline values: CDR1 LNHNV, CDR2 YYDKDF (reference sequence). The CDR3: CATSRRGIGRADTQYF. The DNA for the CDR3 is TGTGCCACCAGCAGACGCGGTATCGGGAGAGCTGATACGCAGTATTTT.

As concerns this clonotype: This beta chain lies outside the target of a library built for alpha chains; its clone size means little. The CDR3 loop is CASSFFPHQPQHF. The CDR3, as DNA: TGTGCCAGCAGTTTCTTTCCCCATCAGCCCCAGCATTTT. The chain employs TRBV27 and TRBJ1-5; D is undetermined. Trimming removed 3 bases from V and 5 bases from J, with 8 bases in between. Germline loops: CDR1 MNHEY, CDR2 SMNVEV (reference sequence). The CDR3 is 13 residues long.

Turning to this clonotype: This beta chain came through as a stray read in a library set up for alpha chains, and its size says little. This sequence joins TRBV7-2 and TRBJ2-3; perhaps TRBD2 as D (5 bases). Trimming pared 8 bases from V and 1 base from J, leaving 10 bases between. Looked up from germline, CDR1 is SGHTA and CDR2 is FQGNSA. The CDR3 totals 13 residues. The CDR3 DNA reads TGTGCCAGCGAGGGCCTTCGCACAGATACGCAGTATTTT. Protein product: CASEGLRTDTQYF.

A word on this clonotype: Since the library was made to target alpha chains, this beta chain is a stray read and its abundance is not meaningful. The rearrangement links TRBV6-1 to TRBJ2-6; D is perhaps TRBD2 (5 bases). With 5 bases removed from V and 0 bases from J, the gap between germline ends came to 8 bases. Germline assignment: CDR1 MNHNS and CDR2 SASEGT. This CDR3 is built from 15 residues. The CDR3 DNA is TGTGCCAGCAGTCTCCGGGGCTCTGGGGCCAACGTCCTGACTTTC. Translating it yields CASSLRGSGANVLTF.

Concerning this clonotype itself: This beta chain lies outside the target of a library built for alpha chains; its clone size means little. The rearrangement joins TRBV6-2 or TRBV6-3 to TRBJ1-1, with D perhaps TRBD1 (5 bases). The CDR3 runs 11 residues. Germline V gene sequence: CDR1 MNHEY, CDR2 SVGEGT. V lost 6 bases and J 11 bases, leaving 13 bases between the germline ends. The DNA of the CDR3 is TGTGCCAGCAGATTTGGGGCGAGTGCTTTCTTT. This codes for CASRFGASAFF.

This clonotype was seen a single time. In a library made to pick up alpha chains, this beta chain is a stray read with a size that means little. This chain joins TRBV6-2 or TRBV6-3 and TRBJ2-1; 15 bases align to TRBD2. This CDR3 has 16 amino acids. V lost 6 bases, J lost 8 bases, and 8 bases stayed unmatched. The germline V gene encodes CDR1 MNHEY and CDR2 SVGEGT. CDR3 protein: CASSPTGTSGGYEQFF. For the CDR3, the DNA is TGTGCCAGCAGCCCCACAGGGACTAGCGGGGGGTATGAGCAGTTCTTC.

Details on this clonotype: As an off-target read in a library built for alpha chains, this beta chain has a frequency of little significance. The chain recombines TRBV6-2 or TRBV6-3 with TRBJ1-2; 7 bases are a match to TRBD1. J gave up 3 bases and V 6 bases, and 7 bases lay outside the gene matches. The germline gives CDR1 MNHEY, CDR2 SVGEGT. The CDR3 is 14 amino acids. CDR3 region: CASSRDRADYGYTF. CDR3 DNA: TGTGCCAGCAGCCGAGACAGGGCGGACTATGGCTACACCTTC.